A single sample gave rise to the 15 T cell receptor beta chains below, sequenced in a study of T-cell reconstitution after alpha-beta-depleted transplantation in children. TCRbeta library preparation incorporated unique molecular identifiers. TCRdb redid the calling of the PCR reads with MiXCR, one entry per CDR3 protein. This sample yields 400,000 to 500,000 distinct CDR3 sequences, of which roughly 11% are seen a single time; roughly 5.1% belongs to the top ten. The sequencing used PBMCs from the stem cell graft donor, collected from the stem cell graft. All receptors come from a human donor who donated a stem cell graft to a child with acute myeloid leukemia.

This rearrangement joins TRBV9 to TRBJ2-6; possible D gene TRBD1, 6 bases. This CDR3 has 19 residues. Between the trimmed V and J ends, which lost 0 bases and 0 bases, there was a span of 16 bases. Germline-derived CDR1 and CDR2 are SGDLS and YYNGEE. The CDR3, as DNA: TGTGCCAGCAGCGTAGCTTCCCGGGACACAAACTCTGGGGCCAACGTCCTGACTTTC. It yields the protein CASSVASRDTNSGANVLTF.

In DNA form, the CDR3 reads TGCAGTGCTGACCCTAGCGGGAGTACCTACGAGCAGTACTTC. It translates to CSADPSGSTYEQYF. The V call is TRBV20-1, the J call TRBJ2-7; 10 bases fit TRBD2. From germline, CDR1 is DFQATT and CDR2 SNEGSKA (reference sequence). Germline trimming cut 5 bases from V and 2 bases from J; bases unmatched to any gene: 6. CDR3 length equals 14 residues.

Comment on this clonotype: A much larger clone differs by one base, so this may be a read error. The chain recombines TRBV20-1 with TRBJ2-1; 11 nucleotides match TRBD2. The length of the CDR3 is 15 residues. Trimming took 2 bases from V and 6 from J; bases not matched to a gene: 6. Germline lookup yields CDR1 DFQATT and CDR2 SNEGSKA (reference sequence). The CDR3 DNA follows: TGCAGTGCTAGAAACCTAGCGGGGGGAGCCAATGAGCAGTTCTTC. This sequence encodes CSARNLAGGANEQFF.

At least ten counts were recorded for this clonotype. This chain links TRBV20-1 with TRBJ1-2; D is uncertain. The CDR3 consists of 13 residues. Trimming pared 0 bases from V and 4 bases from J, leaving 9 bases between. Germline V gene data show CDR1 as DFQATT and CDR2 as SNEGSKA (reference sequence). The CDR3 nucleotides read TGCAGTGCTAGAGATGGGGTGAGCTATGGCTACACCTTC. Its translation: CSARDGVSYGYTF.

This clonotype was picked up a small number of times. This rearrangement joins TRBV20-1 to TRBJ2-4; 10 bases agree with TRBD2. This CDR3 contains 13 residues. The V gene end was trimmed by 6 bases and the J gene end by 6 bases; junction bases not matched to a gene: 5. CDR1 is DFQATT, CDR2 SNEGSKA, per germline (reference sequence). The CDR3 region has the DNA TGCAGTGCCATTAGCGGGAGGAGAAACATTCAGTACTTC. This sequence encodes CSAISGRRNIQYF.

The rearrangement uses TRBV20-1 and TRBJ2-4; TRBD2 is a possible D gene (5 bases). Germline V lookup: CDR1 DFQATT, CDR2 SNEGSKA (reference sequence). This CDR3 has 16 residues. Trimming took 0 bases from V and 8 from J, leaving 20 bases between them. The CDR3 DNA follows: TGCAGTGCTAGAGAGGAAAGGGTCGGGGTGGAGGACATTCAGTACTTC. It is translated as CSAREERVGVEDIQYF.

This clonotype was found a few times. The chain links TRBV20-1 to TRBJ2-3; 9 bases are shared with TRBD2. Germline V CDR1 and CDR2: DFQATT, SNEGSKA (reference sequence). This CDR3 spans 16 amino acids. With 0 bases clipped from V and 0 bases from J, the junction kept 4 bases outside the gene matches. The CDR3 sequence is CSARDSGRGSTDTQYF. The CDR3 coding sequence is TGCAGTGCTAGAGATAGCGGGAGAGGGAGCACAGATACGCAGTATTTT.

The CDR3 region has the DNA TGCAGCGTTGAGTTTGAGCAGTTCTTC. It specifies CSVEFEQFF. The V call is TRBV29-1, the J call TRBJ2-1; D is undetermined. Germline CDR1 SQVTM, CDR2 ANQGSEA. V lost 3 bases to trimming and J lost 9 bases, with 3 bases between them. The CDR3 is 9 residues long.

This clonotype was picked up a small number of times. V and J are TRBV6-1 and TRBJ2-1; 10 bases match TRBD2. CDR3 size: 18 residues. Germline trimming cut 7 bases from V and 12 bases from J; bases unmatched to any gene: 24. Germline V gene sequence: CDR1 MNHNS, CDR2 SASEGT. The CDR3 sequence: CASTEPGLAGVLGRAQFF. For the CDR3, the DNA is TGTGCCAGCACAGAGCCGGGTCTAGCGGGAGTCCTAGGACGGGCGCAGTTCTTC.

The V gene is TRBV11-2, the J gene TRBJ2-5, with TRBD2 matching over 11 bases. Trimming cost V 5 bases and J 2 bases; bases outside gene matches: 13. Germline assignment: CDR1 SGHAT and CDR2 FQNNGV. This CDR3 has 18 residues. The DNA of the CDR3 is TGTGCCAGCAGCCCTCAAACGGTGGGGACTAGCGGACAAGAGACCCAGTACTTC. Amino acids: CASSPQTVGTSGQETQYF.

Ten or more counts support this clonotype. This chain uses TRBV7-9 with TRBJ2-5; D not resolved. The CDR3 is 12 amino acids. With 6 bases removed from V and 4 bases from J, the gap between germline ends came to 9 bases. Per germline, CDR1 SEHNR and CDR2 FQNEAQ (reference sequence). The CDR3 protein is CASSYFSETQYF. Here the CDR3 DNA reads TGTGCCAGCAGTTATTTCTCAGAGACCCAGTACTTC.

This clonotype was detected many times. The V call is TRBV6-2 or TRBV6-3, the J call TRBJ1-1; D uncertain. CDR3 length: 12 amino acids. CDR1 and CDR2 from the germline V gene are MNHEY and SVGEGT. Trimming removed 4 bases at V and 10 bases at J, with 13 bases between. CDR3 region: CASSFSRGRAFF. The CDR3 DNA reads TGTGCCAGCAGTTTCTCAAGAGGGAGAGCTTTCTTT.

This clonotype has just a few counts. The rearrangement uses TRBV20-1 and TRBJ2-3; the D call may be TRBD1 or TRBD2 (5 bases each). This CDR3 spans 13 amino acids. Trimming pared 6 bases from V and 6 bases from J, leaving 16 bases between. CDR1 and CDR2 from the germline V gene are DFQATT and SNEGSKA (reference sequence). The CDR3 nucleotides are TGCAGTGCCACCGGGACCCAGCGGGATACGCAGTATTTT. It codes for CSATGTQRDTQYF.

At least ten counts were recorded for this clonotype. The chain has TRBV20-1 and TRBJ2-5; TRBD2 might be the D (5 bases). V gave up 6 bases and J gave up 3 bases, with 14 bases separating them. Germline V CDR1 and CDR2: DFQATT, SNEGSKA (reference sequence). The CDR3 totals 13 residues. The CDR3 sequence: CSALLLAEETQYF. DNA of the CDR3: TGCAGTGCCCTGCTTCTAGCTGAAGAGACCCAGTACTTC.

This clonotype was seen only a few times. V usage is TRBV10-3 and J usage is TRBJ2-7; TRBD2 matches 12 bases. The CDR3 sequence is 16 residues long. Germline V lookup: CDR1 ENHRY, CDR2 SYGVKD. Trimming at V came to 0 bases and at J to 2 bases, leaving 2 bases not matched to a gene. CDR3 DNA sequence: TGTGCCATCAGTGAGTCGTGGACTAGCGGGACCTACGAGCAGTACTTC. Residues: CAISESWTSGTYEQYF.